This TCR beta chain came from a study of tissue T cells after allogeneic stem cell transplantation. As concerns this clone: Mouse gene names and germline throughout. With the read ending 1 residue before the CDR3 end, the germline J gene is used to fill in that end.

This CDR3 is 11 amino acids long. CDR1 is KGHPV, CDR2 FQNQEV, per germline (reference sequence). Trimming cost V 7 bases and J 2 bases, with 5 bases left between them. Time point meaning: mouse harvest day 7 after allogeneic transplant. Mouse grafts combined 10^7 T-cell-depleted bone marrow cells with 10^6 splenic CD5+ T cells. TCRdb keeps only in-frame clones here, not all; method: immunoSEQ multiplex PCR. The sample yields thousands of clones, about half seen once. The V call is TRBV26, the J call TRBJ1-2, with TRBD1 as a possible D gene (5 bases). The clonotype originates from a female BALB/c mouse given C57BL/6 T cells with graft-versus-host disease after an allogeneic hematopoietic cell transplant. The sample comprised gut tissue. CDR3 region: CASTGNSDYTF. The part of the CDR3 DNA that was read is TGTGCCAGCACAGGGAACTCCGACTACACC.